This TCR beta chain was sequenced for a study of T cell repertoires and HLA-DP antigens. Clones were sequenced by immunoSEQ multiplex PCR, and TCRdb holds only the in-frame ones, with some missing. The sample has about 73,000 clones, around 77% seen once. On this clone itself: What it binds is unknown.

Germline CDR1 and CDR2: SGHRS and YFSETQ. The CDR3 contains 14 residues. Deletions cut 4 bases from V and 3 bases from J, with 14 bases between. V gene TRBV5-1 combines with J gene TRBJ2-7; weak D call: TRBD1 (6 bases). The sample comprised CD4+ T cells from PBMCs. The TCR originated in a man in his sixties in good health and CMV-seronegative. The CDR3 coding sequence is TGCGCCAGCAGCCTGGGGACACGCCACTACGAGCAGTACTTC. It is translated as CASSLGTRHYEQYF.